This T cell receptor beta chain was sequenced during a study of identical twins. Study results and limitations: For out-of-frame alpha sequences shared by twins, low generation probability was in excess. Insertions were fewer in abundant cord blood beta clonotypes, whereas memory repertoires showed none of this pattern. Twins showed weaker excess sharing in their beta out-of-frame sequences.

TCRdb re-analysed the 5' RACE reads in MiXCR, keeping a single row per CDR3 protein. The sample includes hundreds of thousands of distinct CDR3 sequences, 5.5% to 6.5% of them seen just once. This clonotype showed up just a few times. Its antigen is as yet unknown. The V end was cut by 8 bases, the J end by 4 bases, with 14 bases between. Germline V gives CDR1 SNHLY, CDR2 FYNNEI. CDR3 size: 14 residues. This sequence was found in a man in his late teens or twenties in good health. The material sequenced was naive T cells sorted from blood. V usage is TRBV2 and J usage is TRBJ2-2; D is ambiguous. CDR3 region: CASASGRPTGELFF. The DNA of the CDR3 is TGTGCCAGCGCTTCTGGCCGACCCACCGGGGAGCTGTTTTTT.